Listed below are T cell receptor beta chains from one sample, sequenced in a study of blood T cell repertoires in COVID-19. Profiling relied on immunoSEQ multiplex PCR, and the TCRdb table lists in-frame clones only, not all of them. The table records roughly 100,000 clones, around 81% of them present only once. The sequencing sample was made of peripheral blood. These receptors originate from an older woman with acute or convalescent COVID-19. The CDR3 runs from the conserved cysteine through the conserved F or W. Fields, in order: V gene, J gene, clone size, D gene, CDR3 length, CDR3 DNA, CDR3 protein. A D gene is named only where the DNA matches it firmly. A clone size is listed for some rows: how often the clone was seen (once, few, many), or a class if it is expanded.

>TRBV7-9|TRBJ2-2|.|.|12
TGTGCCAGCAGCTTGTCAGCCGGGGAGCTGTTTTTT
CASSLSAGELFF
>TRBV9|TRBJ2-1|.|TRBD2|15
TGTGCCAGCAGCGGAGCGGGGAGCTCCTACAATGAGCAGTTCTTC
CASSGAGSSYNEQFF
>TRBV7-9|TRBJ2-7|.|TRBD1|14
TGTGCCAGCAGCCCGGTCGGGACAGGGGACGAGCAGTACTTC
CASSPVGTGDEQYF
>TRBV19|TRBJ2-3|.|TRBD2|17
TGTGCCAGTAGTAGGGGTAGCGGGGGGGCCATGACAGATACGCAGTATTTT
CASSRGSGGAMTDTQYF
>TRBV5-8|TRBJ1-1|.|.|15
TGTGCCAGCAGCTTGGGGTCGGGGAAGAACACTGAAGCTTTCTTT
CASSLGSGKNTEAFF
>TRBV7-9|TRBJ2-2|.|TRBD2|16
TGTGCCAGCAGCGGCTCCGGGACTAGCGGCACCGGGGAGCTGTTTTTT
CASSGSGTSGTGELFF
>TRBV7-9|TRBJ1-2|.|.|16
TGTGCCAGCAGCCGTATATCCGGGACAAGTTACTATGGCTACACCTTC
CASSRISGTSYYGYTF
>TRBV6-5|TRBJ2-5|.|.|13
TGTGCCAGCATCGTCAGTGGGCCTGAGACCCAGTACTTC
CASIVSGPETQYF
>TRBV5-1|TRBJ1-1|.|TRBD1|15
TGCGCCAGCAGCCCCCGGACAGGGATGAGCACTGAAGCTTTCTTT
CASSPRTGMSTEAFF
>TRBV7-2|TRBJ1-6|.|.|13
TGTGCCAGCAGCTTAATCGGGGATTCACCCCTCCACTTT
CASSLIGDSPLHF
>TRBV5-1|TRBJ2-4|.|.|15
TGCGCCAGCAGCCAAGGACCCGAGGGCAAAAACATTCAGTACTTC
CASSQGPEGKNIQYF
>TRBV23-1|TRBJ2-5|.|TRBD2|14
TGCGCCAGCAAGGGCACTAGCGGGCATGAGACCCAGTACTTC
CASKGTSGHETQYF
>TRBV6-2/TRBV6-3|TRBJ2-1|.|TRBD2|16
TGTGCCAGCAGTTACACCCCGGGGGGCTCCTACAATGAGCAGTTCTTC
CASSYTPGGSYNEQFF
>TRBV28|TRBJ1-4|.|TRBD1|16
TGTGCCAGCAGTCTTTGGGGTACAGGGGGCGGTGAAAAACTGTTTTTT
CASSLWGTGGGEKLFF
>TRBV2|TRBJ2-2|.|TRBD2|19
TGTGCCAGCAGTAATTCCGGGACTAGCGGGAGCGGTCACACCGGGGAGCTGTTTTTT
CASSNSGTSGSGHTGELFF
>TRBV30|TRBJ1-3|.|.|14
TGTGCCTGGAAGGCGGGCAGCTCTGGAAACACCATATATTTT
CAWKAGSSGNTIYF
>TRBV7-3|TRBJ2-6|.|TRBD2|15
TGTGCCAGCGCGGGAGGGCCTGTTGGGGCCAACGTCCTGACTTTC
CASAGGPVGANVLTF
>TRBV5-1|TRBJ2-1|.|TRBD2|15
TGCGCCAGCAGCCCGGACGGGGGGGGCCTGGATGAGCAGTTCTTC
CASSPDGGGLDEQFF
>TRBV7-8|TRBJ1-1|.|TRBD1|16
TGTGCCAGCAGCTCCCCGGACAGGGGTAGGGACACTGAAGCTTTCTTT
CASSSPDRGRDTEAFF
>TRBV7-8|TRBJ1-1|.|TRBD1|16
TGTGCCAGCAGCCTAGCGGGGGCAGGGGGTAACACTGAAGCTTTCTTT
CASSLAGAGGNTEAFF
>TRBV19|TRBJ2-3|.|TRBD1|14
TGTGCCAGTAGCCCGGGACAGGGAGGAGATACGCAGTATTTT
CASSPGQGGDTQYF
>TRBV11-3|TRBJ2-7|.|.|13
TGTGCCAGCAGCTTAGGGACGGGGTACGGGCAGTACTTC
CASSLGTGYGQYF
>TRBV6-5|TRBJ2-3|.|TRBD2|15
TGTGCCGGATCAAAACTAGCGGGTCTCACAGATACGCAGTATTTT
CAGSKLAGLTDTQYF
>TRBV19|TRBJ2-1|.|.|12
TGTGCCAGTAGACGGACTTACAATGAGCAGTTCTTC
CASRRTYNEQFF
>TRBV27|TRBJ2-6|.|.|15
TGTGCCAGCAGTTTCGGGGGTTATGGGGCCAACGTCCTGACTTTC
CASSFGGYGANVLTF
>TRBV28|TRBJ1-3|few|.|17
TGTGCCAGCAGTTTACTTTGGACAGACTACTCTGGAAACACCATATATTTT
CASSLLWTDYSGNTIYF
>TRBV7-9|TRBJ2-7|.|.|13
TGTGCCAGCAGCTCCGCCAGCTCCTACGAGCAGTACTTC
CASSSASSYEQYF
>TRBV4-1|TRBJ2-3|.|.|15
TGCGCCAGCAGCCAGGGAGCTCTCGGGGGAGATACGCAGTATTTT
CASSQGALGGDTQYF
>TRBV7-6|TRBJ1-4|.|.|14
TGTGCCAGCAGCCAAAGGGAGGGGAATGAAAAACTGTTTTTT
CASSQREGNEKLFF
>TRBV7-2|TRBJ2-7|.|.|17
TGTGCCAGCAGCTTATTATTCCGAGGCGGGGCGGCCTACGAGCAGTACTTC
CASSLLFRGGAAYEQYF
>TRBV10-3|TRBJ1-1|.|.|14
TGTGCCATCAGTGTGAGCAACAGGGATGCTGAAGCTTTCTTT
CAISVSNRDAEAFF
>TRBV5-1|TRBJ2-2|once|.|13
TGCGCCAGCGGACTTCCCAACACCGGGGAGCTGTTTTTT
CASGLPNTGELFF
>TRBV7-9|TRBJ2-7|.|.|15
TGTGCCAGCAGCTTAGTCCAGGGTGAACCTCACGAGCAGTACTTC
CASSLVQGEPHEQYF
>TRBV3-1/TRBV3-2|TRBJ2-1|.|.|18
TGTGCCAGCAGCCGCAGCACTGGACATGTCAGCTCCTACAATGAGCAGTTCTTC
CASSRSTGHVSSYNEQFF
>TRBV28|TRBJ1-5|few|.|15
TGTGCCAGCTCATCAGACATTCATAGCAATCAGCCCCAGCATTTT
CASSSDIHSNQPQHF
>TRBV5-6|TRBJ1-1|.|.|14
TGTGCCAGCAGCTTGGTTGGAGTCTTCACTGAAGCTTTCTTT
CASSLVGVFTEAFF
>TRBV2|TRBJ2-1|.|.|13
TGTGCCAGCAGTGACGGGAGTAACGATGAGCAGTTCTTC
CASSDGSNDEQFF
>TRBV4-3|TRBJ2-7|.|TRBD1|15
TGCGCCAGCAGCCTCGGACAGGGGGCTAACTACGAGCAGTACTTC
CASSLGQGANYEQYF
>TRBV5-1|TRBJ1-4|.|TRBD1|17
TGCGCCAGCAGCGACCGGGACAGGGGGCTCGCTAATGAAAAACTGTTTTTT
CASSDRDRGLANEKLFF
>TRBV7-6|TRBJ2-7|.|TRBD1|15
TGTGCCAGCAGCTTAGATTTAGGGACAGGGGGCGAGCAGTACTTC
CASSLDLGTGGEQYF